This record covers a single TCR beta chain. The antigen remains unidentified. Expansion of antigen-specific CD4+ T cells with viral peptide pools was carried out by the ViraFEST assay before sequencing. At the end of over 8 days of culture, CD4+ T cells were isolated. Nobody among the vaccine recipients had prior SARS-CoV-2 infection (nucleocapsid antibodies were negative). Half-medium changes using IL-2 medium occurred on days 3 and 7. These data come from a study of vaccination effects on CD4 cells after COVID-19. Study findings and constraints: Limitations: small convalescent group and missing early post-infection timepoints. Clones of infection and vaccine origin contracted markedly late after vaccination.

Using immunoSEQ multiplex PCR, the repertoire was profiled, and TCRdb retains in-frame clones only, with some absent. Of some 60,000 clones listed, about 72% are singletons. This CDR3 is built from 13 residues. Trimming shortened V by 6 bases and J by 2 bases, and 10 bases separated the two germline ends. Germline CDR1 LNHDA, CDR2 SQIVND (reference sequence). The receptor was isolated from a human donor who received a COVID-19 vaccine. The sample here was CD4+ T cells from PBMCs cultured with HCoV-NL63 spike peptides, taken before COVID-19 vaccination. The rearrangement uses TRBV19 and TRBJ1-2; the D is unclear. The CDR3 coding sequence is TGTGCCAGTAGATTGTCCCAAAACTATGGCTACACCTTC. It is translated as CASRLSQNYGYTF.